Each of the 2 T cell receptor beta chains below was sequenced from the same sample in a study of blood T cell repertoires in COVID-19. Libraries were prepared by immunoSEQ multiplex PCR; TCRdb keeps only in-frame clonotypes and omits some of them. The data contain about 320,000 clones, more than 70% of them singletons. Sequenced input: peripheral blood. These receptors were taken from a woman in her twenties or thirties with COVID-19, enrolled during active disease.

This chain joins TRBV4-3 and TRBJ1-2; possibly TRBD1 for D (6 bases). Trimming cost V 1 base and J 4 bases, with 19 bases left between them. Germline V CDR1 and CDR2: LGHNA, YSLEER. The CDR3 runs to 17 residues. The CDR3 reads CASSQGGGGRTSYGYTF. Written as DNA, the CDR3 is TGCGCCAGCAGCCAAGGGGGAGGGGGTCGAACGAGCTATGGCTACACCTTC.

This chain connects TRBV3-1 (or the pseudogene TRBV3-2) to TRBJ2-5; unclear D gene. The CDR3 totals 12 residues. Germline CDR1 is LGHDT and CDR2 is YNNKEL (reference sequence). With 1 base removed from V and 3 bases from J, the gap between germline ends came to 3 bases. The CDR3 region is CASSQAEETQYF. In nucleotides, the CDR3 is TGTGCCAGCAGCCAAGCAGAAGAGACCCAGTACTTC.